Below, one T cell receptor (beta chain) is given with its context. The CDR3 length is 14 residues. The germline V and J ends were trimmed by 3 bases and 5 bases, with 11 bases remaining between them. In germline, CDR1 is MNHNS, CDR2 SASEGT. This entry is derived from a study of cytomegalovirus exposure and HLA in healthy donors. The data were produced by immunoSEQ multiplex PCR, yet TCRdb's version contains in-frame clones alone and is incomplete. The table includes some 150,000 clones, roughly 87% detected once. The rearrangement uses TRBV6-1 and TRBJ1-5, with a weak D call TRBD1 (5 bases). The TCR was taken from a man younger than 35 in good health and CMV-seropositive. The specimen was PBMCs. The CDR3: CASSDPDRYQPQHF. The CDR3 DNA reads as TGTGCCAGCAGTGATCCCGACAGATATCAGCCCCAGCATTTT.